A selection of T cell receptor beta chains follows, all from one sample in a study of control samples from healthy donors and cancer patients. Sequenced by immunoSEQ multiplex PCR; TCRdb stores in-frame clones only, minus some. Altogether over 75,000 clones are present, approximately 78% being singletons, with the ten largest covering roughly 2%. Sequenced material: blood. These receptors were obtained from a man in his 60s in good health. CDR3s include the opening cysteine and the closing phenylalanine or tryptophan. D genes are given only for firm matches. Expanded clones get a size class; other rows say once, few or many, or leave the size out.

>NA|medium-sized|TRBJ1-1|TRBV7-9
CASIGEWDTEAFF
TGTGCCAGCATCGGGGAATGGGACACTGAAGCTTTCTTT
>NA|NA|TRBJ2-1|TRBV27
CASSLGGPYNEQFF
TGTGCCAGCAGTTTAGGGGGGCCCTACAATGAGCAGTTCTTC
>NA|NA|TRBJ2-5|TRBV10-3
CAISSGLPQETQYF
TGTGCCATCAGTTCGGGACTTCCACAAGAGACCCAGTACTTC
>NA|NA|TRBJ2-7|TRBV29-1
CSVQPGETYEQYF
TGCAGCGTTCAACCTGGGGAAACCTACGAGCAGTACTTC
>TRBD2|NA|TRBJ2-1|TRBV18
CASSPPNSGRGNEQFF
TGTGCCAGCTCACCACCCAATAGCGGGAGGGGCAATGAGCAGTTCTTC
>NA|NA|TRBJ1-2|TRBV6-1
CASSEEVQMGGYTF
TGTGCCAGCAGTGAAGAGGTGCAGATGGGTGGCTACACCTTC
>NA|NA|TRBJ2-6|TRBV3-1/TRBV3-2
CASSRLISGANVLTF
TGTGCCAGCAGCCGACTCATCTCTGGGGCCAACGTCCTGACTTTC
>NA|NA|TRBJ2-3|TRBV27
CASSFRGTDTQYF
TGTGCCAGCAGTTTCCGGGGGACAGATACGCAGTATTTT
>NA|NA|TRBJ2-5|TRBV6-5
CASSLSTPPQETQYF
TGTGCCAGCAGTCTCTCGACCCCGCCCCAAGAGACCCAGTACTTC
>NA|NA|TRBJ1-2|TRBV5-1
CASSLTPEQSYGYTF
TGCGCCAGCAGCTTGACGCCGGAACAGTCCTATGGCTACACCTTC
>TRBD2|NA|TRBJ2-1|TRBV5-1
CASSTPPGGYNEQFF
TGCGCCAGCAGCACGCCACCCGGGGGGTACAATGAGCAGTTCTTC
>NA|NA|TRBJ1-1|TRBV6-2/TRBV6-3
CASSPGAGRYTEAFF
TGTGCCAGCAGCCCCGGGGCAGGGAGGTACACTGAAGCTTTCTTT
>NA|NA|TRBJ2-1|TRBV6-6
CASSRQGFNEQFF
TGTGCCAGCAGCCGTCAGGGGTTCAATGAGCAGTTCTTC
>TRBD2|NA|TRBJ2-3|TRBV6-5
CATGLASSTDTQYF
TGTGCCACCGGACTAGCGTCTAGCACAGATACGCAGTATTTT
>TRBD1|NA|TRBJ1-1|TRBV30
CAWSRTGALEHYAFF
TGTGCCTGGAGTAGGACAGGGGCCCTCGAACATTACGCTTTCTTT
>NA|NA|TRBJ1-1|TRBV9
CASSVELSGTEAFF
TGTGCCAGCAGCGTAGAACTTAGCGGCACTGAAGCTTTCTTT
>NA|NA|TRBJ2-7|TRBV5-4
CASSFTGAYEQYF
TGTGCCAGCAGCTTTACGGGGGCCTACGAGCAGTACTTC
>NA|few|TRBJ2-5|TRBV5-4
CASSSGRQRQGGTQYF
TGTGCCAGCAGTTCGGGTCGACAGCGCCAGGGAGGGACCCAGTACTTC
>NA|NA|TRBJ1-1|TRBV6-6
CASSYEIRAFF
TGTGCCAGCAGTTACGAGATTCGGGCTTTCTTT
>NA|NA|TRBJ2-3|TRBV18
CASSPFDTDTQYF
TGTGCCAGCTCACCATTTGACACAGATACGCAGTATTTT
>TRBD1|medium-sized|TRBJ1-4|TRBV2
CASSETGTGNEKLFF
TGTGCCAGCAGTGAAACCGGGACAGGGAATGAAAAACTGTTTTTT
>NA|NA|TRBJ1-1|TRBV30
CAWSVFNGGTEAFF
TGTGCCTGGAGTGTGTTTAACGGAGGCACTGAAGCTTTCTTT
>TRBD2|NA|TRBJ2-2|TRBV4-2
CASSQVASGSVTGELFF
TGTGCCAGCAGCCAAGTAGCTAGCGGGAGTGTCACCGGGGAGCTGTTTTTT
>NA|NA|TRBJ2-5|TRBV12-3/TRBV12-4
CASSLAQRETQYF
TGTGCCAGCAGTCTGGCCCAGCGGGAGACCCAGTACTTC
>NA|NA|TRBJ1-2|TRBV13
CASSLQNTNYGYTF
TGTGCCAGCAGCCTACAGAATACTAACTATGGCTACACCTTC
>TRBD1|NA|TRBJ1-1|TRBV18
CASSPQGQGLTEAFF
TGTGCCAGCTCACCGCAAGGACAGGGGCTTACTGAAGCTTTCTTT
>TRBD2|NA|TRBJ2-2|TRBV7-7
CASSFLAEPWTGELFF
TGTGCTAGCAGCTTCCTAGCGGAGCCATGGACCGGGGAGCTGTTTTTT